This TCR beta chain was observed in a study of T cells of healthy individuals. Per germline, CDR1 LGHDT and CDR2 YNNKEL (reference sequence). V dropped 4 bases and J dropped 0; count of bases not matched to a gene: 8. The CDR3 is 17 amino acids. One entry per CDR3 protein, called by TCRdb with MiXCR from the 5' RACE reads. The sample contains around 63,000 distinct CDR3 sequences, around 15% of which appear only once. The V and J genes are TRBV3-1 and TRBJ2-5, with 10 positions matching TRBD1. The receptor was isolated from a human donor in good health. CDR3 nucleotide sequence: TGTGCCAGCAGCCCCCGGGGACAGGGGACATACCAAGAGACCCAGTACTTC. Protein sequence: CASSPRGQGTYQETQYF.